This T cell receptor beta chain was obtained from a study of cytomegalovirus exposure and HLA in healthy donors. Study-level points and caveats: In a later analysis, common viral pathogens appeared linked to several of the most significant clusters.

Amplification used 60 Vbeta primers and 13 Jbeta primers. Repertoires were generated with immunoSEQ multiplex PCR, while TCRdb's copy carries only in-frame clones and drops some. The profile shows some 130,000 clones, 60% to 85% of them singletons. The germline V gene encodes CDR1 SGHRS and CDR2 YFSETQ. The V segment lost 4 bases and the J segment 1 base; nucleotides outside the gene matches: 22. The CDR3 spans 20 residues. With regard to this clone: No antigen is known for it.

The V call is TRBV5-1, the J call TRBJ2-7; the match to TRBD1 covers 8 bases. The receptor was isolated from a man aged 25-40 years in good health and CMV-seronegative. Sequences were obtained from PBMCs. The CDR3 nucleotides read TGCGCCAGCAGCCCACTACAGGGGGATAACGGGGCCTTCCTATCCTACGAGCAGTACTTC. It is translated as CASSPLQGDNGAFLSYEQYF.